The rows below give T cell receptor beta chains drawn from one sample of a study of OX40 agonist ivuxolimab in advanced cancers. Method: immunoSEQ multiplex PCR; TCRdb's copy keeps in-frame clones and lacks some. The sample yields some 44,000 clones, more than 75% seen once. The sequences come from CD4+ or CD8+ T cells sorted from blood, collected in a trial of the OX40 agonist ivuxolimab. These receptors all stem from an adult with an advanced solid tumor such as melanoma, head and neck, liver or kidney cancer. The CDR3 runs from the conserved cysteine through the conserved F or W. D genes are given only for firm matches. Size is stated for part of the rows, as once, few or many counts, or as a class when the clone is expanded.

14,TRBD2,few,TRBV7-6,TRBJ2-3,TGTGCCAGCACCATCGGACTAGCGGGAAGCACGCAGTATTTT,CASTIGLAGSTQYF
14,.,.,TRBV10-2,TRBJ2-7,TGCGCCAGCAGTGACGTGGGAGGAGTCTACGAGCAGTACTTC,CASSDVGGVYEQYF
14,TRBD1,.,TRBV10-2,TRBJ1-1,TGCGCCAGGTCGGACAGGGGATTGAACACTGAAGCTTTCTTT,CARSDRGLNTEAFF
15,TRBD2,.,TRBV5-1,TRBJ2-3,TGCGCCAGCAGCTTGGGACTAGCGAAGGCAGATACGCAGTATTTT,CASSLGLAKADTQYF
16,TRBD1,.,TRBV5-1,TRBJ1-2,TGCGCCAGCAGCACTGGCCCCGGGACAGGGTCCTATGGCTACACCTTC,CASSTGPGTGSYGYTF
16,.,.,TRBV5-4,TRBJ2-2,TGTGCCAGCAGCTTATTGGAGCGGGTTCGCACCGGGGAGCTGTTTTTT,CASSLLERVRTGELFF
13,.,.,TRBV29-1,TRBJ1-4,TGCAGCGTTGAGTACGGCGGAGTAGAAAAACTGTTTTTT,CSVEYGGVEKLFF
15,.,once,TRBV9,TRBJ2-3,TGTGCCAGCAGCGTAGACAGCGACGGTGCAGATACGCAGTATTTT,CASSVDSDGADTQYF
15,TRBD2,.,TRBV15,TRBJ2-1,TGTGCCACCAGCGGGGGGACTAGCTCAATAGATGAGCAGTTCTTC,CATSGGTSSIDEQFF
16,TRBD2,.,TRBV6-1,TRBJ2-7,TGTGCCAGCAGTGAAGGATCCCTAGCGGGGAGCTACGAGCAGTACTTC,CASSEGSLAGSYEQYF
14,.,.,TRBV14,TRBJ1-6,TGTGCCAGCAGCCAAGGACAGCTCAATTCACCCCTCCACTTT,CASSQGQLNSPLHF
16,TRBD2,.,TRBV5-4,TRBJ2-3,TGTGCCAGCAGCTTGGGCCTAGCGGGGGTCAAGGATACGCAGTATTTT,CASSLGLAGVKDTQYF
14,.,.,TRBV2,TRBJ2-5,TGTGCCAGCAAGGTAACAGCTACCTCAGGGGACCAGTACTTC,CASKVTATSGDQYF
15,.,.,TRBV5-4,TRBJ2-1,TGTGCCAGCAGCACCTCGGGGTATGTTTACAATGAGCAGTTCTTC,CASSTSGYVYNEQFF
16,.,.,TRBV21-1,TRBJ1-6,TGTGCCAGCAGCAAAGCCGAGACAGTCTATAATTCACCCCTCCACTTT,CASSKAETVYNSPLHF
17,.,.,TRBV15,TRBJ1-2,TGTGCCACCAGCAGAGACTATGACCCCACAGGGCTCGGTGGCTACACCTTC,CATSRDYDPTGLGGYTF
13,.,.,TRBV6-5,TRBJ1-2,TGTGCCAGCAGTTACTCTTCCGGGGGCGGCTACACCTTC,CASSYSSGGGYTF
17,TRBD2,.,TRBV18,TRBJ2-7,TGTGCCAGCTCACCACCGGCGAATAGCGGGAGGATATACGAGCAGTACTTC,CASSPPANSGRIYEQYF
17,.,.,TRBV11-2,TRBJ2-7,TGTGCCAGCAGCTCGGAGGATCCCGACGTGGGCTCCTACGAGCAGTACTTC,CASSSEDPDVGSYEQYF
14,.,.,TRBV7-1,TRBJ1-2,TGTGCCAGCACCCCGCTGGGCAGTAACTATGGCTACACCTTC,CASTPLGSNYGYTF
13,.,.,TRBV18,TRBJ2-2,TGTGCCAGCATCCATATGGACACCGGGGAGCTGTTTTTT,CASIHMDTGELFF
13,.,.,TRBV9,TRBJ2-7,TGTGCCAGCAGCGGCCCTCTCTCCTACGAGCAGTACTTC,CASSGPLSYEQYF
16,TRBD2,.,TRBV7-2,TRBJ2-1,TGTGCCAGCAGCCAATTTACTAGCGGAACCTACAATGAGCAGTTCTTC,CASSQFTSGTYNEQFF
14,.,.,TRBV6-1,TRBJ2-3,TGTGCCAGCAGTGAAGGAAGGTGGCCAGATACGCAGTATTTT,CASSEGRWPDTQYF
15,.,.,TRBV6-5,TRBJ1-1,TGTGCCATCCTGCTAAGTTTTCAGGGTGGAGGTGAAGCTTTCTTT,CAILLSFQGGGEAFF
11,.,.,TRBV20-1,TRBJ1-4,TGCAGTGCTAGTGCTAATGAAAAACTGTTTTTT,CSASANEKLFF
14,.,.,TRBV19,TRBJ2-5,TGTGCCAGTCGGAACCAGGCGGGGGCGGCGACCCAGTACTTC,CASRNQAGAATQYF
8,.,once,TRBV28,TRBJ2-1,TGTGCCGGAAATGAGCAGTTCTTC,CAGNEQFF
13,.,.,TRBV7-3,TRBJ1-1,TGTGCCAGCAGCGTCAATATGAACACTGAAGCTTTCTTT,CASSVNMNTEAFF
12,.,.,TRBV29-1,TRBJ1-1,TGCAGCGTTGGACATATGAACACTGAAGCTTTCTTT,CSVGHMNTEAFF
15,TRBD1,few,TRBV19,TRBJ2-7,TGTGCCAGTAGGGAGATGGGACAGGGGTCCTACGAGCAGTACTTC,CASREMGQGSYEQYF
14,.,.,TRBV11-2,TRBJ2-1,TGTGCCAGCAGCTTAGCGCCCCGTTACAATGAGCAGTTCTTC,CASSLAPRYNEQFF
15,.,.,TRBV7-6,TRBJ2-3,TGTGCCAGCAGCTTAGTGTCGGGAATCACAGATACGCAGTATTTT,CASSLVSGITDTQYF
17,.,once,TRBV19,TRBJ2-3,TGTGCCAGTAGTATATACGGACACCCACCAGGAACAGATACGCAGTATTTT,CASSIYGHPPGTDTQYF
10,.,.,TRBV7-6,TRBJ2-5,TGTGCCAGCAGTCAAGAGACCCAGTACTTC,CASSQETQYF
13,.,.,TRBV5-5,TRBJ2-2,TGTGCCAGCAGCCAATCGACCTCCGGGGAGCTGTTTTTT,CASSQSTSGELFF
16,.,.,TRBV15,TRBJ2-1,TGTGCCACCAGCAGAGCCAACTCCAGGACCTACAATGAGCAGTTCTTC,CATSRANSRTYNEQFF
13,.,.,TRBV5-4,TRBJ1-1,TGTGCCAGCAGCTTGCAGGAAAACACTGAAGCTTTCTTT,CASSLQENTEAFF
12,.,once,TRBV7-4,TRBJ1-5,TGTGCCAGCAGCGTCAACAATCAGCCCCAGCATTTT,CASSVNNQPQHF
17,TRBD2,.,TRBV11-3,TRBJ2-2,TGTGCCAGCAGCCAGCGGGGACTAGCGGGGGGCACCGGGGAGCTGTTTTTT,CASSQRGLAGGTGELFF
14,.,.,TRBV28,TRBJ1-2,TGTGCCAGCAGTTTTACAGGTGGTAACTATGGCTACACCTTC,CASSFTGGNYGYTF
14,.,.,TRBV7-9,TRBJ2-2,TGTGCCAGCAGCTTAGACACCTACACCGGGGAGCTGTTTTTT,CASSLDTYTGELFF
13,.,.,TRBV7-2,TRBJ2-5,TGTGCCAGCAGCTCACGAGGGAGAGAGACCCAGTACTTC,CASSSRGRETQYF
13,.,few,TRBV18,TRBJ1-1,TGTGCCAGCTCCCAGGGGATGAACACTGAAGCTTTCTTT,CASSQGMNTEAFF
13,TRBD1,.,TRBV28,TRBJ2-7,TGTGCCAGCAGCGTAGGACAGGCCTACGAGCAGTACTTC,CASSVGQAYEQYF
15,TRBD1,.,TRBV6-1,TRBJ2-5,TGTGCCAGCAGTGATTGGCAGGGGGTCTCGGAGACCCAGTACTTC,CASSDWQGVSETQYF
12,.,.,TRBV29-1,TRBJ1-1,TGCAGCGCCCGACAGAGGGACACTGAAGCTTTCTTT,CSARQRDTEAFF
17,TRBD1,.,TRBV5-6,TRBJ2-1,TGTGCCAGCAGTTTGACCCCGACCGGGACAGGGGGCAATGAGCAGTTCTTC,CASSLTPTGTGGNEQFF
15,TRBD2,.,TRBV9,TRBJ2-5,TGTGCCAGCAGCGAACTAGCGGGAGTACAAGAGACCCAGTACTTC,CASSELAGVQETQYF
14,TRBD1,.,TRBV9,TRBJ2-7,TGTGCCAGCAGCGTAGACGACAGGGGGGCCGAGCAGTACTTC,CASSVDDRGAEQYF
14,.,.,TRBV28,TRBJ1-6,TGTGCCAGCAGTCCAGGACAAGAGAATTCACCCCTCCACTTT,CASSPGQENSPLHF
15,TRBD1,.,TRBV9,TRBJ2-3,TGTGCCATCAAAAAGAGGGGGCAGAACACAGATACGCAGTATTTT,CAIKKRGQNTDTQYF
15,.,.,TRBV4-2,TRBJ1-2,TGTGCCAGCAGCCCCGGAGGGCAGGGGCCCTATGGCTACACCTTC,CASSPGGQGPYGYTF
18,TRBD2,.,TRBV23-1,TRBJ2-7,TGCGCCAGCAGTCAACACAGACTAGCGGAATTTTCGTTGGACGAGCAGTACTTC,CASSQHRLAEFSLDEQYF